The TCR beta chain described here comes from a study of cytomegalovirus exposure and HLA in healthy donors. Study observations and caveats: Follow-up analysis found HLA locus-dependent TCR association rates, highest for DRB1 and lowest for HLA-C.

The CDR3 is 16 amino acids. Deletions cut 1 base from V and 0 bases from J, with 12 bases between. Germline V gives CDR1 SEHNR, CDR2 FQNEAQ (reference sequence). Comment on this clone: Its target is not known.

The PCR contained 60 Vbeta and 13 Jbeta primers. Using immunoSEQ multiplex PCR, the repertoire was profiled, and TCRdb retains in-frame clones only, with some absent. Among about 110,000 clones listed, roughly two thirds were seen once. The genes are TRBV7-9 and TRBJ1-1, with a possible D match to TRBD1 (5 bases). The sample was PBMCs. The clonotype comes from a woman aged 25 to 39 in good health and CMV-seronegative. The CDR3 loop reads CASSLGWGGVNTEAFF. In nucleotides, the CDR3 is TGTGCCAGCAGCTTAGGATGGGGAGGGGTGAACACTGAAGCTTTCTTT.